This TCR beta chain was sequenced in a study of blood T cell repertoires in COVID-19. Overall study: Nucleic acid was either cDNA or gDNA, and it came from T cells, B-cell-depleted T cells, or PBMCs.

Authors' processing steps: For nucleated cells, counts were estimated from reference gene primer amplification. Method: immunoSEQ multiplex PCR; TCRdb's copy keeps in-frame clones and lacks some. V, J and clone size are taken as reported in that table, and D and trimming were inferred from the DNA itself. The sample yields approximately 250,000 clones, over 80% seen once. The CDR3 contains 13 residues. V shed 5 bases and J 7 bases; nucleotides not matched to a gene: 3. V and J are TRBV12-3 or TRBV12-4 and TRBJ1-2; 11 nucleotides align to TRBD1. This TCR was sampled from a woman in her seventies with COVID-19, enrolled during active disease. Sample: peripheral blood. The CDR3 DNA sequence: TGTGCCAGCAGTAGAGGGACAGGGGGTGGCTACACCTTC. Protein product: CASSRGTGGGYTF.